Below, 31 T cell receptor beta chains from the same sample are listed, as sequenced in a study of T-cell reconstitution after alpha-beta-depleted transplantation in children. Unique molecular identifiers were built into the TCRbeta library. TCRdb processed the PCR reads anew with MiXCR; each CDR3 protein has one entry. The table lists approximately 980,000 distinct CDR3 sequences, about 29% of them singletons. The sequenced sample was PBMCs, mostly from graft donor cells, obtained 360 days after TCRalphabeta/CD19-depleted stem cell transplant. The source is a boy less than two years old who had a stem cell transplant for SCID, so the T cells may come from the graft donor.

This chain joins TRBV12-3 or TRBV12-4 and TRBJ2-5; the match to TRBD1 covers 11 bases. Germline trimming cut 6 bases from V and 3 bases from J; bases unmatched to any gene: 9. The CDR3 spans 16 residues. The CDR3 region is CASSPIPGQGEETQYF. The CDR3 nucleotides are TGTGCCAGCAGCCCTATTCCGGGACAGGGGGAAGAGACCCAGTACTTC.

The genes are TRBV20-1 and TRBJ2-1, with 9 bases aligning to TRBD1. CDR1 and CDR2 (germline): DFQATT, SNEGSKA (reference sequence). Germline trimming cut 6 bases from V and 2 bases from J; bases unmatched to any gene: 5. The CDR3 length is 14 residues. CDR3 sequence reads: CSATGQGPYNEQFF. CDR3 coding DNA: TGCAGTGCAACAGGACAGGGGCCCTACAATGAGCAGTTCTTC.

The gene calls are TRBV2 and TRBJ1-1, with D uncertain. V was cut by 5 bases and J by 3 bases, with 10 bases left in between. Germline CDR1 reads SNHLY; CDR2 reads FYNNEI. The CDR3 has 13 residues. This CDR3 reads CASSSKIYTEAFF. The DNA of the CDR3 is TGTGCCAGCAGTTCCAAAATCTACACTGAAGCTTTCTTT.

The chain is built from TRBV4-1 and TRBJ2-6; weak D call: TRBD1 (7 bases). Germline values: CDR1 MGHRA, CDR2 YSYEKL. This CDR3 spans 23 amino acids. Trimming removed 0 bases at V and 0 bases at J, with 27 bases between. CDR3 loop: CASSQDPLSVGGQSVSGANVLTF. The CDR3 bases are TGCGCCAGCAGCCAAGATCCTTTATCCGTCGGGGGACAGAGCGTCTCTGGGGCCAACGTCCTGACTTTC.

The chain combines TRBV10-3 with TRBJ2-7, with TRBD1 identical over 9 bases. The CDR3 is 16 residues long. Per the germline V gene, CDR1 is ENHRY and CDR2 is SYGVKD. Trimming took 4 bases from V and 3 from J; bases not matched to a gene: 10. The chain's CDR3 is CAISGGDRVPLYEQYF. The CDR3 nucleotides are TGTGCCATCAGTGGAGGGGACAGGGTCCCTCTCTACGAGCAGTACTTC.

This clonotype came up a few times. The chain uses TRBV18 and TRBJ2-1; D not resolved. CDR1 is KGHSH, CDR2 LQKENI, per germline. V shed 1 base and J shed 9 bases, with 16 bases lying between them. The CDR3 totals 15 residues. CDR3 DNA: TGTGCCAGCTCACCACGACTGTTAGAACGACTTGAGCAGTTCTTC. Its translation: CASSPRLLERLEQFF.

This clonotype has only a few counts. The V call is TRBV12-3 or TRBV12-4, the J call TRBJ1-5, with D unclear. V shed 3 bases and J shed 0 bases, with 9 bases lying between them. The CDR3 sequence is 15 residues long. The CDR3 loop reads CASSFMESSNQPQHF. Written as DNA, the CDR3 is TGTGCCAGCAGTTTTATGGAATCTAGCAATCAGCCCCAGCATTTT.

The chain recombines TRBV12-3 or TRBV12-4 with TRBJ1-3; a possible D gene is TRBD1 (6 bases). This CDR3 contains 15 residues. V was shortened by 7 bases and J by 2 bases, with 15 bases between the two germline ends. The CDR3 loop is CASTPVGGAGNTIYF. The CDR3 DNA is TGTGCCAGCACCCCCGTGGGGGGCGCTGGAAACACCATATATTTT.

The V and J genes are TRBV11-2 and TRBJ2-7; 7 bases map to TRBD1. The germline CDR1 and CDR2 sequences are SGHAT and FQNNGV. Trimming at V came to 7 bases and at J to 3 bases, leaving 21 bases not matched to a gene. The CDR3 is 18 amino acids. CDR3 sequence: CASTRVTGSQGGYYEQYF. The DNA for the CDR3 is TGTGCCAGCACCCGCGTCACGGGAAGTCAAGGGGGCTACTACGAGCAGTACTTC.

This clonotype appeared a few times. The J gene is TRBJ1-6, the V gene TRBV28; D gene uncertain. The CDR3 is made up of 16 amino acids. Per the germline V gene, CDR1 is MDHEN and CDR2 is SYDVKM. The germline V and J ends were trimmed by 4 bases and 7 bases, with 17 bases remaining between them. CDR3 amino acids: CASSYPRTGLNSPLHF. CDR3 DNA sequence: TGTGCCAGCAGTTATCCTCGGACTGGATTAAATTCACCCCTCCACTTT.

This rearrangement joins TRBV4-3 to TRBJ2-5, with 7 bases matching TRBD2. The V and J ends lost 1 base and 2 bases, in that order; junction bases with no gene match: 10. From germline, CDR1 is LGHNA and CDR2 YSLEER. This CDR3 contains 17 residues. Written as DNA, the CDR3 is TGCGCCAGCAGCCAAGCTGCGAAGCGGGGAGGTCAAGAGACCCAGTACTTC. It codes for CASSQAAKRGGQETQYF.

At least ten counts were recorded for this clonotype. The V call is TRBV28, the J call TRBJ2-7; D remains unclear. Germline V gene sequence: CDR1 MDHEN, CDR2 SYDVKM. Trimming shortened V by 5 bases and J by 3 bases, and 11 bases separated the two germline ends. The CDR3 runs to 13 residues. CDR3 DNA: TGTGCCAGCAGTCAATACTACAGCTACGAGCAGTACTTC. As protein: CASSQYYSYEQYF.

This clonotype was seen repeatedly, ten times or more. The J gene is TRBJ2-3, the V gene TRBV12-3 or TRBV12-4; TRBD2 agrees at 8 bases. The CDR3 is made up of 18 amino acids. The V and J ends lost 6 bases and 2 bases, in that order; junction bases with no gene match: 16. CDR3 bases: TGTGCCAGCAGCACCACTATGGGACTAGGCAGAAACACAGATACGCAGTATTTT. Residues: CASSTTMGLGRNTDTQYF.

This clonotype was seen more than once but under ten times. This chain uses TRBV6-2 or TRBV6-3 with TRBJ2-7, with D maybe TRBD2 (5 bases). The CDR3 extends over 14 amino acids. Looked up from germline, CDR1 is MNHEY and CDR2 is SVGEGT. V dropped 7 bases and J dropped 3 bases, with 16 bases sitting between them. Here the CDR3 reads CASTFGLEIYEQYF. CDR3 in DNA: TGTGCCAGCACCTTCGGACTCGAAATCTACGAGCAGTACTTC.

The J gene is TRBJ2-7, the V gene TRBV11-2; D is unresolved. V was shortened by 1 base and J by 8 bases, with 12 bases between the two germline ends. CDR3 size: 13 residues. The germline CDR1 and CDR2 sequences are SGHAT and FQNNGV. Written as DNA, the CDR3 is TGTGCCAGCAGCTTAGTAGGGTCAGGAAAGCAGTACTTC. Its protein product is CASSLVGSGKQYF.

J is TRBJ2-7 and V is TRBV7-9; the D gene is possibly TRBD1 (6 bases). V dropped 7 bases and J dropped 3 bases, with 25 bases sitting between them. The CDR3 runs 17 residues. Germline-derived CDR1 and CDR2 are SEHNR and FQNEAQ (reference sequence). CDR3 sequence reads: CASIGPFGAGELYEQYF. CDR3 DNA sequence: TGTGCCAGCATCGGACCCTTCGGGGCAGGGGAGCTCTACGAGCAGTACTTC. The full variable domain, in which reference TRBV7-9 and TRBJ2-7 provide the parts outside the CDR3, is DTGVSQNPRHKITKRGQNVTFRCDPISEHNRLYWYRQTLGQGPEFLTYFQNEAQLEKSRLLSDRFSAERPKGSFSTLEIQRTEQGDSAMYLCASIGPFGAGELYEQYFGPGTRLTVT.

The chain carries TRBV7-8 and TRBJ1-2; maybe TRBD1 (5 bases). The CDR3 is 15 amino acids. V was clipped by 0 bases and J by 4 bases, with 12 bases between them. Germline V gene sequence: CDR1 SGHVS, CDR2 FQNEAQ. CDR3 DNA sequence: TGTGCCAGCAGCTTAGCGCAGGGAGTGGCCTATGGCTACACCTTC. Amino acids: CASSLAQGVAYGYTF. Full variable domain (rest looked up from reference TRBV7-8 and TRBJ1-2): GAGVSQSPRYKVAKRGQDVALRCDPISGHVSLFWYQQALGQGPEFLTYFQNEAQLDKSGLPSDRFFAERPEGSVSTLKIQRTQQEDSAVYLCASSLAQGVAYGYTFGSGTRLTVV.

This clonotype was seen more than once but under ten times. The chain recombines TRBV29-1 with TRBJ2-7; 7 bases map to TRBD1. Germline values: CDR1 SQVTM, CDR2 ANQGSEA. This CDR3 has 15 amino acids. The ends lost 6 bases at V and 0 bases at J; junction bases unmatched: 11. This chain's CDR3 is CSVHGRQGDSYEQYF. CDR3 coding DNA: TGCAGCGTCCATGGTCGGCAGGGGGACTCCTACGAGCAGTACTTC.

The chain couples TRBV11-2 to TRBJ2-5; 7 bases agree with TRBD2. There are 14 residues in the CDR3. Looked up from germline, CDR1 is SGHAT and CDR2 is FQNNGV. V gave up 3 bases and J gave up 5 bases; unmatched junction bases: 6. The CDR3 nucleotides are TGTGCCAGCAGCTTCCTACTGGGGGGGGAGACCCAGTACTTC. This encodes CASSFLLGGETQYF.

For the CDR3, the DNA is TGTGCCAGCAGCTTTCCCCCCGGGCCCCGATGGCCAGATACGCAGTATTTT. It yields the protein CASSFPPGPRWPDTQYF. The V gene is TRBV12-1, the J gene TRBJ2-3; TRBD1 is the table's D call and was not checked against the DNA. TRBV12-1 is a pseudogene locus. The CDR3 is 17 amino acids.

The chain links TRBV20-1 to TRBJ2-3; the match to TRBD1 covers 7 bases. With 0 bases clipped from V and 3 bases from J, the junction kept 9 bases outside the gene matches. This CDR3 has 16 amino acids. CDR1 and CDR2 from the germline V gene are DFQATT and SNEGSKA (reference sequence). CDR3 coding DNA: TGCAGTGCTAGAGATCCTAGACAGGGAGAAACAGATACGCAGTATTTT. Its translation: CSARDPRQGETDTQYF.

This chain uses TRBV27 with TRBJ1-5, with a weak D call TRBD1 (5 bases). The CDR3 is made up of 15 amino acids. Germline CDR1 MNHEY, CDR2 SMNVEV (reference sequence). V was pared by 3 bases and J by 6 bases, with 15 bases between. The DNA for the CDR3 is TGTGCCAGCAGTTTCGTCGGGGGAGGGAGTCAGCCCCAGCATTTT. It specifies CASSFVGGGSQPQHF.

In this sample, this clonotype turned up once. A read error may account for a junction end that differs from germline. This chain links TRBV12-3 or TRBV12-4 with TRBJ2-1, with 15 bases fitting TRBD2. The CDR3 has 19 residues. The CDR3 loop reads CACSSTGLAGGSSYNEQFF. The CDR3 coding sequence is TGTGCCTGCAGTTCGACTGGACTAGCGGGAGGGAGCTCCTACAATGAGCAGTTCTTC.

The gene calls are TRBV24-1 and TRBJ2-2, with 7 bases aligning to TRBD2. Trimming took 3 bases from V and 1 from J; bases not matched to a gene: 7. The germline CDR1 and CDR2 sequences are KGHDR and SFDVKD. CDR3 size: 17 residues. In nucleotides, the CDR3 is TGTGCCACCAGTGATCTCCCAGGGAGGGGGAACACCGGGGAGCTGTTTTTT. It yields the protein CATSDLPGRGNTGELFF.

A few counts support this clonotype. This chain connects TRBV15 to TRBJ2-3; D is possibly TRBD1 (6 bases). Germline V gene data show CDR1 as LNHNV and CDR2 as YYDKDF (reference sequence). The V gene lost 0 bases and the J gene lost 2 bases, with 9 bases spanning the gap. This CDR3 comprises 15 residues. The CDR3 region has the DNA TGTGCCACCAGCAGAGATGGACAGCTCACAGATACGCAGTATTTT. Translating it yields CATSRDGQLTDTQYF.

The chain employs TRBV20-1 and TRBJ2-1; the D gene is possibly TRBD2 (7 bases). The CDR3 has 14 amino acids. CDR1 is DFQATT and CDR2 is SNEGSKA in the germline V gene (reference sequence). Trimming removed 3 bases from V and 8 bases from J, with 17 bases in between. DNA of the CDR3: TGCAGTGCTAGGGCGGGGGCCCCTAGGGATGAGCAGTTCTTC. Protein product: CSARAGAPRDEQFF.

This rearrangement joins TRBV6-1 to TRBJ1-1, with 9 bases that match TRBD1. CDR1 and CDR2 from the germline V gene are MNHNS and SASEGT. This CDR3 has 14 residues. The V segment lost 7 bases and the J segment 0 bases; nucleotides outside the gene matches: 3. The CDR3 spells CASIRDRVNTEAFF. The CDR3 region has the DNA TGTGCCAGCATCCGGGACAGGGTGAACACTGAAGCTTTCTTT.

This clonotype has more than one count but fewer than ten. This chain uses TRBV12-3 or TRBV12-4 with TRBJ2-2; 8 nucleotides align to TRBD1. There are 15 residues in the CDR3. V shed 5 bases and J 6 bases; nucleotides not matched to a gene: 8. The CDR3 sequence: CASSLTGAGPGELFF. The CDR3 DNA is TGTGCCAGCAGTCTGACAGGGGCCGGCCCCGGGGAGCTGTTTTTT.

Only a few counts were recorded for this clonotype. CDR3 nucleotides: TGTGCCAGTCAGGGGTTCGATGAGCAGTTCTTC. It yields the protein CASQGFDEQFF. The V and J genes are TRBV27 and TRBJ2-1; D is possibly TRBD1 (6 bases). V shed 9 bases and J shed 8 bases, with 11 bases lying between them. CDR3 length: 11 amino acids. Germline CDR1 and CDR2: MNHEY and SMNVEV (reference sequence).

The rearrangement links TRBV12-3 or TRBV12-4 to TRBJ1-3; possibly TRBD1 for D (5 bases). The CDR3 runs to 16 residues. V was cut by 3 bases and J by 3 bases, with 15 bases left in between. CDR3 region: CASSFLRVGVGNTIYF. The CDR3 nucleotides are TGTGCCAGCAGTTTTTTAAGGGTAGGGGTTGGAAACACCATATATTTT.

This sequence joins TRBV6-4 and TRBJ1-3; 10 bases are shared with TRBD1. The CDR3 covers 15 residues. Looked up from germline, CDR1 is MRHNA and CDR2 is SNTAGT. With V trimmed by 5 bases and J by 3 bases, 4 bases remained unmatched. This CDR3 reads CASSRQGAVGNTIYF. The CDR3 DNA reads TGTGCCAGCAGTCGACAGGGGGCGGTTGGAAACACCATATATTTT.